The rows below give T cell receptor beta chains drawn from one sample of a study of T-cell reconstitution after alpha-beta-depleted transplantation in children. Each CDR3 protein is one row after TCRdb ran MiXCR on the PCR reads. The data contain approximately 640,000 distinct CDR3 sequences, roughly 15% of them seen just once; the ten biggest clones take up under 1.2%. Material: PBMCs from the stem cell graft donor, obtained from the stem cell graft. The receptor set was obtained from a human donor who donated a stem cell graft to a child with acute myeloid leukemia. The CDR3 runs from the conserved cysteine through the conserved F or W. Each record gives: V gene, D gene, clone size, J gene, CDR3 protein, CDR3 DNA. The D gene is left open where the match is weak. The size field is filled for only some rows; it gives once, few, many or a size class.

>TRBV5-6|-|-|TRBJ2-3
CASSLDGVSDTQYF
TGTGCCAGCAGCTTGGACGGGGTCTCAGATACGCAGTATTTT
>TRBV27|-|-|TRBJ1-1
CASSLSGIPNTEAFF
TGTGCCAGCAGTTTATCAGGAATCCCCAACACTGAAGCTTTCTTT
>TRBV9|-|many|TRBJ2-5
CASSVWETQYF
TGTGCCAGCAGCGTATGGGAGACCCAGTACTTC
>TRBV7-6|TRBD2|-|TRBJ2-3
CASSLIVTSGASLDTQYF
TGTGCCAGCAGCTTAATTGTAACTAGCGGCGCGTCTTTAGATACGCAGTATTTT
>TRBV29-1|TRBD2|many|TRBJ2-3
CSASSGGTVSDTQYF
TGCAGCGCCTCTAGCGGGGGGACCGTTTCAGATACGCAGTATTTT
>TRBV20-1|-|-|TRBJ2-7
CSARAGSTTYEQYF
TGCAGTGCTAGAGCGGGGTCTACCACCTACGAGCAGTACTTC
>TRBV29-1|-|-|TRBJ1-2
CSAMREVVGYTF
TGCAGCGCAATGCGGGAGGTAGTTGGCTACACCTTC
>TRBV20-1|TRBD2|many|TRBJ2-1
CSARVPRTRSYNEQFF
TGCAGTGCTAGAGTTCCTAGGACTAGGTCTTACAATGAGCAGTTCTTC
>TRBV7-2|-|many|TRBJ2-7
CASSLGGPSYEQYF
TGTGCCAGCAGCTTGGGCGGTCCGTCCTACGAGCAGTACTTC
>TRBV30|-|many|TRBJ1-2
CAWSRLLGANYGYTF
TGTGCCTGGAGCCGACTACTGGGGGCTAACTATGGCTACACCTTC
>TRBV20-1|-|many|TRBJ2-5
CSARAREAGVQETQYF
TGCAGTGCTAGGGCCAGGGAGGCCGGAGTCCAAGAGACCCAGTACTTC
>TRBV20-1|-|many|TRBJ2-5
CSARHSTSGAETQYF
TGCAGTGCTAGGCACTCGACCTCAGGAGCGGAGACCCAGTACTTC
>TRBV7-3|-|few|TRBJ1-1
CASSPGEGAAEAFF
TGTGCCAGCAGCCCAGGGGAGGGTGCGGCTGAAGCTTTCTTT
>TRBV7-2|TRBD1|few|TRBJ1-5
CASSLVGTGYQPQHF
TGTGCCAGCAGCTTAGTCGGGACAGGCTACCAGCCCCAGCATTTT
>TRBV3-1|TRBD1|-|TRBJ1-2
CATKQGNGYTF
TGTGCCACCAAACAGGGGAATGGCTACACCTTC
>TRBV25-1|TRBD1|few|TRBJ1-4
CASSEYFDRDRTNEKLFF
TGTGCCAGCAGTGAATATTTCGACAGGGATAGAACTAATGAAAAACTGTTTTTT
>TRBV27|TRBD1|once|TRBJ2-7
CASGQGVGEQYF
TGTGCCAGTGGACAGGGGGTCGGGGAGCAGTACTTC
>TRBV29-1|-|many|TRBJ1-2
CSVARGNYGYTF
TGCAGCGTTGCACGAGGAAACTATGGCTACACCTTC
>TRBV20-1|-|-|TRBJ2-1
CSAPQRGALGSYNEQFF
TGCAGTGCTCCCCAGCGCGGGGCCCTTGGCTCCTACAATGAGCAGTTCTTC
>TRBV20-1|-|many|TRBJ1-1
CSASSGPNTEAFF
TGCAGTGCTAGCTCAGGGCCGAACACTGAAGCTTTCTTT
>TRBV20-1|TRBD1|few|TRBJ2-3
CSALPGQGALGTDTQYF
TGCAGTGCTCTCCCGGGACAGGGGGCTTTGGGCACAGATACGCAGTATTTT
>TRBV20-1|-|-|TRBJ1-1
CSASARSPGRSDTEAFF
TGCAGTGCTAGCGCCCGATCGCCGGGGCGTTCTGACACTGAAGCTTTCTTT
>TRBV6-6|-|many|TRBJ1-2
CASSYDGYTF
TGTGCCAGCAGTTACGATGGCTACACCTTC
>TRBV9|-|few|TRBJ2-1
CASSVGQGASGEQFF
TGTGCCAGCAGCGTCGGGCAGGGGGCTAGCGGTGAGCAGTTCTTC
>TRBV12-3/TRBV12-4|-|many|TRBJ2-2
CASSLRGANTGELFF
TGTGCCAGCAGCTTACGTGGGGCGAACACCGGGGAGCTGTTTTTT
>TRBV7-9|TRBD2|few|TRBJ2-5
CASSTRAGLAGKETQYF
TGTGCCAGCAGCACCCGTGCTGGGCTAGCGGGGAAAGAGACCCAGTACTTC